Following are 24 T cell receptor beta chains from one sample sequenced in a study of cytomegalovirus exposure and HLA in healthy donors. PCR primers comprised 60 Vbeta and 13 Jbeta primers. TCRdb's copy holds only in-frame clones and misses some; the assay was immunoSEQ multiplex PCR. The sample records around 190,000 clones, 65% to 85% being singletons. The sample was PBMCs. These receptors came from a female donor in good health and CMV-seronegative.

This chain uses TRBV7-8 with TRBJ2-2; 10 nucleotides align to TRBD2. From germline, CDR1 is SGHVS and CDR2 FQNEAQ. V trimming: 4 bases; J trimming: 0 bases; junction bases outside the gene matches: 2. CDR3 length: 16 residues. The DNA of the CDR3 is TGTGCCAGCAGCTCTAGCGGGGGCACGAACACCGGGGAGCTGTTTTTT. This codes for CASSSSGGTNTGELFF.

A few counts support this clone. The chain carries TRBV11-1 and TRBJ2-5; TRBD1 is a possible D gene (7 bases). V was shortened by 4 bases and J by 3 bases, with 15 bases between the two germline ends. This CDR3 has 15 amino acids. Germline-derived CDR1 and CDR2 are SGHAT and FQDESV (reference sequence). The CDR3 loop reads CASSSEGAQEETQYF. For the CDR3, the DNA is TGTGCCAGCAGCTCGGAGGGGGCCCAAGAAGAGACCCAGTACTTC.

V is TRBV5-6 and J is TRBJ2-3; TRBD2 is a possible D gene (6 bases). This CDR3 is built from 17 residues. Germline lookup yields CDR1 SGHDT and CDR2 YYEEEE. Trimming pared 3 bases from V and 6 bases from J, leaving 23 bases between. The CDR3 region is CASSSTLHGGGGDTQYF. Here the CDR3 DNA reads TGTGCCAGCAGCTCCACTCTCCACGGGGGAGGAGGGGATACGCAGTATTTT.

This clone was picked up a small number of times. J is TRBJ2-5 and V is TRBV2; possibly TRBD2 for D (6 bases). Per the germline V gene, CDR1 is SNHLY and CDR2 is FYNNEI. This CDR3 spans 14 amino acids. Trimming left V 6 bases short and J 4 bases short, with 15 bases between. CDR3 region: CASSPAGSGETQYF. The CDR3 bases are TGTGCCAGCAGCCCCGCGGGATCAGGAGAGACCCAGTACTTC.

The chain carries TRBV5-1 and TRBJ1-1; TRBD1 is a possible D gene (5 bases). The CDR3 spans 14 residues. The V and J ends lost 0 bases and 11 bases respectively, with 17 bases between them. CDR1 is SGHRS, CDR2 YFSETQ, per germline. In DNA, the CDR3 is TGCGCCAGCAGCTTGGATACAGGTAGCCAGTTGGCTTTCTTT. It yields the protein CASSLDTGSQLAFF.

This clone was detected once. The V gene is TRBV7-2, the J gene TRBJ1-3; the D is unclear. This CDR3 contains 15 residues. The V gene lost 1 base and the J gene lost 2 bases, with 9 bases spanning the gap. Germline V gives CDR1 SGHTA, CDR2 FQGNSA. This chain's CDR3 is CASSLGGGPGNTIYF. The CDR3 DNA sequence: TGTGCCAGCAGCTTAGGTGGAGGGCCTGGAAACACCATATATTTT.

The chain combines TRBV6-1 with TRBJ1-1; 9 positions match TRBD1. CDR1 and CDR2 from the germline V gene are MNHNS and SASEGT. Unmatched junction bases numbered 3, after V lost 1 base and J lost 3 bases. The CDR3 is 15 amino acids. CDR3 bases: TGTGCCAGCAGTGAAGTCGACAGGGGGTACACTGAAGCTTTCTTT. This sequence encodes CASSEVDRGYTEAFF.

This chain uses TRBV27 with TRBJ2-1, with D unclear. V shed 6 bases and J shed 0 bases, with 12 bases lying between them. The germline CDR1 and CDR2 sequences are MNHEY and SMNVEV (reference sequence). The CDR3 is 15 residues long. The chain's CDR3 is CASRGSSYSYNEQFF. CDR3 DNA sequence: TGTGCCAGCAGAGGTAGCAGTTACTCCTACAATGAGCAGTTCTTC.

The genes are TRBV5-6 and TRBJ1-1; D gene uncertain. Trimming shortened V by 4 bases and J by 11 bases, and 12 bases separated the two germline ends. Germline V lookup: CDR1 SGHDT, CDR2 YYEEEE. CDR3 length equals 11 residues. The CDR3 spells CASSRPGLAFF. For the CDR3, the DNA is TGTGCCAGCAGCCGCCCGGGATTGGCTTTCTTT.

CDR3 sequence reads: CAWMGLWGSPLHF. The CDR3 region has the DNA TGTGCCTGGATGGGTCTTTGGGGCTCACCCCTCCACTTT. The V gene is TRBV30, the J gene TRBJ1-6; D is perhaps TRBD1 (5 bases). CDR3 length equals 13 residues. CDR1 is GTSNPN, CDR2 SVGIG, per germline (reference sequence). V was pared by 4 bases and J by 10 bases, with 14 bases between.

The chain is built from TRBV7-6 and TRBJ2-3; TRBD1 might be the D (5 bases). Trimming stripped 5 bases from V and 1 base from J, with 19 bases between. The CDR3 extends over 17 amino acids. The germline V gene has CDR1 SGHVS and CDR2 FNYEAQ. The CDR3 protein is CASSPRSPMTGTDTQYF. The CDR3 DNA follows: TGTGCCAGCAGCCCGAGATCCCCCATGACAGGCACAGATACGCAGTATTTT.

This chain uses TRBV18 with TRBJ2-5; 8 bases are a match to TRBD1. The junction had 4 bases not matched to a gene; V was cut back by 4 bases and J by 3 bases. This CDR3 comprises 14 residues. Germline-derived CDR1 and CDR2 are KGHSH and LQKENI. The CDR3 here is CASSLDRVEETQYF. The CDR3 DNA is TGTGCCAGCTCACTGGACAGGGTGGAAGAGACCCAGTACTTC.

The gene calls are TRBV2 and TRBJ2-5; 8 bases are shared with TRBD1. The closer fit of TRBJ2-7 to the DNA end suggests the J call may be wrong. The CDR3 has 15 amino acids. The germline CDR1 and CDR2 sequences are SNHLY and FYNNEI. The chain's CDR3 is CASSPWDRSSYEQYF. The CDR3 bases are TGTGCCAGCAGTCCGTGGGACAGGTCCTCCTACGAGCAGTACTTC.

This chain uses TRBV4-1 with TRBJ2-7; 9 bases line up with TRBD1. Germline assignment: CDR1 MGHRA and CDR2 YSYEKL. V lost 5 bases to trimming and J lost 3 bases; unmatched junction nucleotides: 5. CDR3 length: 14 amino acids. The CDR3 DNA follows: TGCGCCAGCAGCATCCGGGACAGGGACTACGAGCAGTACTTC. Encoded protein: CASSIRDRDYEQYF.

The V call is TRBV30, the J call TRBJ2-5; D possibly corresponds to TRBD2 (6 bases). The germline V gene has CDR1 GTSNPN and CDR2 SVGIG (reference sequence). CDR3 size: 14 residues. Trimming cost V 3 bases and J 5 bases, with 16 bases left between them. CDR3 nucleotides: TGTGCCTGGAGAGGGTCGCCAGGGAGGGAGACCCAGTACTTC. Translated: CAWRGSPGRETQYF.

This clone was seen only once. In the same sample, other DNA sequences code for this CDR3. This CDR3 is CASSEYDSSYNSPLHF. The CDR3 nucleotides read TGTGCCAGCAGTGAATATGACAGCTCCTATAATTCACCCCTCCACTTT. The rearrangement links TRBV6-1 to TRBJ1-6, with D perhaps TRBD1 (5 bases). Trimming stripped 2 bases from V and 0 bases from J, with 8 bases between. The CDR3 is made up of 16 amino acids. Germline CDR1 MNHNS, CDR2 SASEGT.

This clone has a handful of counts. J is TRBJ2-5 and V is TRBV2, with 10 nucleotides matching TRBD2. Looked up from germline, CDR1 is SNHLY and CDR2 is FYNNEI. The CDR3 totals 15 residues. V lost 4 bases, J lost 3 bases, and 5 bases stayed unmatched. The CDR3 sequence is CASSVGLAGEETQYF. The CDR3, as DNA: TGTGCCAGCAGTGTAGGTCTAGCGGGGGAAGAGACCCAGTACTTC. The whole variable domain, remainder taken from reference TRBV2 and TRBJ2-5, is EPEVTQTPSHQVTQMGQEVILRCVPISNHLYFYWYRQILGQKVEFLVSFYNNEISEKSEIFDDQFSVERPDGSNFTLKIRSTKLEDSAMYFCASSVGLAGEETQYFGPGTRLLVL.

This clone was seen a few times. CDR3 amino acids: CASSDPGTALSLEAFF. The DNA of the CDR3 is TGTGCCAGCAGTGACCCCGGGACAGCCCTAAGTTTAGAAGCTTTCTTT. This chain joins TRBV7-9 and TRBJ1-1; 7 bases agree with TRBD1. The CDR3 extends over 16 amino acids. J gave up 8 bases and V 6 bases, and 18 bases lay outside the gene matches. Germline CDR1 reads SEHNR; CDR2 reads FQNEAQ (reference sequence).

This clone occurred a few times. V and J are TRBV5-6 and TRBJ2-1, with 8 bases aligning to TRBD2. Germline CDR1 reads SGHDT; CDR2 reads YYEEEE. The V and J ends lost 7 bases and 4 bases, in that order; junction bases with no gene match: 10. The CDR3 extends over 15 amino acids. The CDR3 protein is CASRAGIAGYNEQFF. The CDR3 DNA sequence: TGTGCCAGCCGGGCGGGGATAGCGGGGTACAATGAGCAGTTCTTC.

As to this clone: At one end the junction does not follow the germline gene, possibly because of a read error. This chain connects TRBV7-9 to TRBJ2-7, with D unresolved. CDR1 is SEHNR, CDR2 FQNEAQ, per germline (reference sequence). The CDR3 runs 12 residues. CDR3 in DNA: TGTTCCAGCAGTTCTATCTCCTACGAGCAGTACTTC. Its protein product is CSSSSISYEQYF.

This clone was counted between two and nine times. This sequence joins TRBV5-6 and TRBJ2-1; D is possibly TRBD2 (6 bases). V lost 0 bases and J lost 4, with 8 bases in between. The germline CDR1 and CDR2 sequences are SGHDT and YYEEEE. This CDR3 has 14 amino acids. As DNA, the CDR3 is TGTGCCAGCAGCTTGGGAGGGAGGTACAATGAGCAGTTCTTC. This codes for CASSLGGRYNEQFF.

This clone came up a few times. The chain joins TRBV2 to TRBJ2-1; the match to TRBD1 covers 7 bases. This CDR3 has 14 residues. Germline V gene sequence: CDR1 SNHLY, CDR2 FYNNEI. The trim removed 6 bases at V and 4 bases at J, leaving 6 bases unmatched. CDR3 sequence (DNA): TGTGCCAGCAGACCTGGACAGGCTTACAATGAGCAGTTCTTC. Residues: CASRPGQAYNEQFF.

V usage is TRBV12-2 and J usage is TRBJ2-3; the table assigns TRBD1, which was not confirmed against the DNA. TRBV12-2 is a documented pseudogene. The CDR3 totals 13 residues. CDR3 protein: CASRLQGADTQYF. DNA of the CDR3: TGTGCAAGTCGCTTACAAGGGGCAGATACGCAGTATTTT.

V gene TRBV5-1 combines with J gene TRBJ2-3; 7 nucleotides line up with TRBD2. The CDR3 extends over 15 amino acids. V lost 2 bases and J lost 3; bases outside the gene matches: 6. Germline loops: CDR1 SGHRS, CDR2 YFSETQ. The CDR3 DNA is TGCGCCAGCAGCTTAGGGACTACCATGACAGATACGCAGTATTTT. This gives the protein CASSLGTTMTDTQYF.